A single sample is the source of the 18 T cell receptor beta chains below, sequenced in a study of blood T cell repertoires in COVID-19. Clones were read by immunoSEQ multiplex PCR, and TCRdb kept only the in-frame ones, dropping some. The sample has under 85,000 clones, around 77% seen once. The sequencing input was peripheral blood. The receptors were sampled from a human donor in a cohort sampled during active COVID-19.

The rearrangement links TRBV5-4 to TRBJ2-3, with TRBD2 as a possible D gene (6 bases). The CDR3 length is 16 residues. Trimming removed 6 bases from V and 1 base from J, with 18 bases in between. Germline CDR1 reads SGHNT; CDR2 reads YYREEE (reference sequence). DNA of the CDR3: TGTGCCAGCACCAATCAGGCTCCGGGGGGCACAGATACGCAGTATTTT. Translating gives CASTNQAPGGTDTQYF.

This chain uses TRBV11-3 with TRBJ1-1; D may be TRBD1 (5 bases). The CDR3 covers 13 residues. Germline V CDR1 and CDR2: SGHNT, YENEEA. V lost 3 bases to trimming and J lost 1 base, with 6 bases between them. CDR3 sequence reads: CASSFRGNTEAFF. CDR3 DNA: TGTGCCAGCAGCTTTAGGGGGAACACTGAAGCTTTCTTT.

This rearrangement joins TRBV18 to TRBJ2-6; TRBD1 might be the D (6 bases). CDR1 and CDR2 (germline): KGHSH, LQKENI. This CDR3 spans 18 amino acids. Trimming took 3 bases from V and 0 from J, leaving 15 bases between them. CDR3 protein: CASSPQQGWSSGANVLTF. For the CDR3, the DNA is TGTGCCAGCTCACCGCAACAGGGATGGTCCTCTGGGGCCAACGTCCTGACTTTC.

The chain couples TRBV2 to TRBJ2-7; 8 positions match TRBD2. Germline values: CDR1 SNHLY, CDR2 FYNNEI. V was pared by 6 bases and J by 0 bases, with 7 bases of the junction left unmatched. This CDR3 comprises 15 residues. CDR3 residues: CASRRTSSSSYEQYF. The CDR3 nucleotides are TGTGCCAGCAGACGGACTAGCTCCAGCTCCTACGAGCAGTACTTC.

This chain connects TRBV11-3 to TRBJ2-2; 7 bases fit TRBD1. The CDR3 spans 18 residues. With V trimmed by 5 bases and J by 0 bases, 12 bases remained unmatched. Looked up from germline, CDR1 is SGHNT and CDR2 is YENEEA. CDR3 sequence (DNA): TGTGCCAGCAGCCTAGGGGGCTGGGGGCTAGCGAACACCGGGGAGCTGTTTTTT. The encoded protein is CASSLGGWGLANTGELFF.

The chain carries TRBV9 and TRBJ2-5, with 9 bases that match TRBD1. This CDR3 comprises 15 residues. Germline CDR1 and CDR2: SGDLS and YYNGEE. V dropped 0 bases and J dropped 5; count of bases not matched to a gene: 5. In DNA, the CDR3 is TGTGCCAGCAGCGTAGACTCCGGGACAGGGGAGACCCAGTACTTC. This codes for CASSVDSGTGETQYF.

The J gene is TRBJ2-3, the V gene TRBV7-9; 7 bases are a match to TRBD2. Germline CDR1 is SEHNR and CDR2 is FQNEAQ (reference sequence). CDR3 length: 13 residues. V trimming: 3 bases; J trimming: 7 bases; junction bases outside the gene matches: 4. This CDR3 is CASSFSGANTQYF. CDR3 bases: TGTGCCAGCAGCTTCAGCGGGGCGAATACGCAGTATTTT.

The chain joins TRBV4-1 to TRBJ2-7; TRBD1 might be the D (6 bases). The CDR3 runs to 14 residues. Germline V gene data show CDR1 as MGHRA and CDR2 as YSYEKL. V lost 3 bases and J 3 bases, leaving 12 bases between the germline ends. The CDR3 is CASSQTDRHYEQYF. The CDR3 nucleotides are TGCGCCAGCAGCCAGACCGACAGGCACTACGAGCAGTACTTC.

The DNA for the CDR3 is TGTGCCTGGAACAGGGACAGGGTCGAATCACCCCTCCACTTT. It specifies CAWNRDRVESPLHF. V gene TRBV30 combines with J gene TRBJ1-6, with TRBD1 matching over 9 bases. The germline V gene encodes CDR1 GTSNPN and CDR2 SVGIG (reference sequence). V lost 4 bases to trimming and J lost 10 bases; unmatched junction nucleotides: 8. This CDR3 contains 14 residues.

This chain links TRBV18 with TRBJ2-5; D is unclear. The CDR3 length is 15 residues. Trimming cost V 1 base and J 2 bases, with 11 bases left between them. The V gene's germline CDR1 is KGHSH and CDR2 LQKENI. In nucleotides, the CDR3 is TGTGCCAGCTCACCACGTCGTCCCGAGCAAGAGACCCAGTACTTC. Its translation is CASSPRRPEQETQYF.

This rearrangement joins TRBV5-1 to TRBJ1-3; D is ambiguous. Germline CDR1 is SGHRS and CDR2 is YFSETQ. The CDR3 sequence is 16 residues long. V lost 0 bases, J lost 0 bases, and 10 bases lay in between. Written as DNA, the CDR3 is TGCGCCAGCAGCTTGGCCGGCGGATACTCTGGAAACACCATATATTTT. Translation gives CASSLAGGYSGNTIYF. The full variable domain, rest sourced from reference TRBV5-1 and TRBJ1-3, is KAGVTQTPRYLIKTRGQQVTLSCSPISGHRSVSWYQQTPGQGLQFLFEYFSETQRNKGNFPGRFSGRQFSNSRSEMNVSTLELGDSALYLCASSLAGGYSGNTIYFGEGSWLTVV.

This clone was detected only once. This rearrangement joins TRBV28 to TRBJ1-4; D gene uncertain. The CDR3 length is 15 residues. Germline CDR1 reads MDHEN; CDR2 reads SYDVKM. Trimming stripped 6 bases from V and 7 bases from J, with 18 bases between. The CDR3 DNA reads TGTGCCAGCAGCCCTCGGGCCGCGGGTAGTGAAAAACTGTTTTTT. Translated: CASSPRAAGSEKLFF.

The chain employs TRBV7-2 and TRBJ2-5, with TRBD2 as a possible D gene (5 bases). The CDR3 loop spans 15 amino acids. V was cut by 2 bases and J by 3 bases, with 13 bases left in between. Germline V gene sequence: CDR1 SGHTA, CDR2 FQGNSA. The CDR3 protein is CASSLPGSMKETQYF. The CDR3 DNA follows: TGTGCCAGCAGCTTACCGGGGTCCATGAAAGAGACCCAGTACTTC.

The V and J genes are TRBV3-1 (or the pseudogene TRBV3-2) and TRBJ1-2, with D perhaps TRBD1 (6 bases). CDR1 is LGHDT, CDR2 YNNKEL, per germline (reference sequence). Trimming removed 3 bases at V and 3 bases at J, with 14 bases between. This CDR3 region has 15 residues. The CDR3 coding sequence is TGTGCCAGCAGCCAGCATGCCGCAGGGGACTATGGCTACACCTTC. Translation: CASSQHAAGDYGYTF.

The rearrangement uses TRBV19 and TRBJ2-5; TRBD1 aligns across 7 bases. V lost 5 bases, J lost 0 bases, and 6 bases stayed unmatched. Germline V CDR1 and CDR2: LNHDA, SQIVND (reference sequence). This CDR3 contains 15 residues. This chain's CDR3 is CASSLGQTYQETQYF. The CDR3 coding sequence is TGTGCCAGTAGTCTGGGACAGACGTACCAAGAGACCCAGTACTTC.

J is TRBJ2-7 and V is TRBV5-5; D possibly corresponds to TRBD1 (5 bases). With 1 base removed from V and 4 bases from J, the gap between germline ends came to 15 bases. The germline V gene has CDR1 SGHKS and CDR2 YYEKEE (reference sequence). The CDR3 contains 15 residues. The CDR3 DNA is TGTGCCAGCAGCTTGCAGGGTGAAGGTGGGTACGAGCAGTACTTC. Translation: CASSLQGEGGYEQYF.

The V and J genes are TRBV5-1 and TRBJ2-3, with D maybe TRBD2 (6 bases). The V and J ends lost 0 bases and 4 bases respectively, with 6 bases between them. CDR1 is SGHRS, CDR2 YFSETQ, per germline. This CDR3 has 13 residues. The CDR3 sequence is CASSLVAADTQYF. CDR3 DNA: TGCGCCAGCAGCTTGGTAGCGGCAGATACGCAGTATTTT.

The CDR3 sequence: CASSLASGGGSPLHF. The CDR3 bases are TGTGCCAGCAGCTTAGCTTCAGGGGGCGGATCACCCCTCCACTTT. This chain joins TRBV7-9 and TRBJ1-6; 8 bases match TRBD1. The V gene's germline CDR1 is SEHNR and CDR2 FQNEAQ (reference sequence). The trim removed 0 bases at V and 10 bases at J, leaving 5 bases unmatched. The CDR3 runs to 15 residues.